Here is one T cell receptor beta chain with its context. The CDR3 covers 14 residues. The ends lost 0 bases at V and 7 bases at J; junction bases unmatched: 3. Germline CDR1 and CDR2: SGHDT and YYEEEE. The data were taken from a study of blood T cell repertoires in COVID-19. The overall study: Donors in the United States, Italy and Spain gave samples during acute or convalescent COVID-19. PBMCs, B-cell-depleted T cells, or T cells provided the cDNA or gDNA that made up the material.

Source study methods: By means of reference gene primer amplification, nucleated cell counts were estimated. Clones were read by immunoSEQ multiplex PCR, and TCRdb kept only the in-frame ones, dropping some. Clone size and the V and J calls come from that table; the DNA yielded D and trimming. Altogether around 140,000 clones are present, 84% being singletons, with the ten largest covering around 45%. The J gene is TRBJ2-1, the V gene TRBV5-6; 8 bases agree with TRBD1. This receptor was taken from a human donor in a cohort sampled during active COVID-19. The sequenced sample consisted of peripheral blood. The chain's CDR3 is CASSLAGGVNEQFF. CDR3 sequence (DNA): TGTGCCAGCAGCTTGGCAGGGGGCGTAAATGAGCAGTTCTTC.